This is a list of T cell receptor beta chains from one sample in a study of T cells after yellow fever vaccination. One entry per CDR3 protein results from TCRdb running MiXCR on the 5' RACE reads. The profile shows 300,000 to 350,000 distinct CDR3 sequences, about 4% of them singletons. Sample: PBMCs, taken 5 days after the yellow fever booster vaccination. Every receptor here comes from a man younger than 35 who received the YFV17D yellow fever vaccine. Each CDR3 is given with its conserved first and last residue. D genes are given only for firm matches. The size entry is marked missing in some rows and otherwise reads once, few, many or a size class.

size: many
J: TRBJ2-5
V: TRBV4-2
D: .
CDR3: CASSQDTRGYETQYF
DNA: TGTGCCAGCAGCCAAGATACGAGGGGGTACGAGACCCAGTACTTC

size: many
J: TRBJ1-3
V: TRBV5-1
D: .
CDR3: CASSLEGLNSGNTIYF
DNA: TGCGCCAGCAGCTTGGAGGGACTAAACTCTGGAAACACCATATATTTT

size: few
J: TRBJ2-4
V: TRBV27
D: TRBD1
CDR3: CASSNRGFDKNIQYF
DNA: TGTGCCAGCAGTAACAGGGGATTTGACAAAAACATTCAGTACTTC

size: many
J: TRBJ2-3
V: TRBV28
D: .
CDR3: CASSINIQDTQYF
DNA: TGTGCCAGCAGCATAAATATTCAGGATACGCAGTATTTT

size: .
J: TRBJ2-3
V: TRBV12-3/TRBV12-4
D: .
CDR3: CASSPQEGEDTQYF
DNA: TGTGCCAGCAGTCCCCAGGAGGGAGAGGATACGCAGTATTTT

size: .
J: TRBJ2-1
V: TRBV6-2/TRBV6-3
D: .
CDR3: CAGRQEGNEQFF
DNA: TGTGCCGGAAGACAGGAAGGAAATGAGCAGTTCTTC

size: few
J: TRBJ2-5
V: TRBV12-3/TRBV12-4
D: .
CDR3: CASTLGAQGGETQYF
DNA: TGTGCCAGCACCTTGGGGGCCCAGGGAGGAGAGACCCAGTACTTC

size: few
J: TRBJ1-1
V: TRBV6-2/TRBV6-3
D: TRBD1
CDR3: CASSYGQGVTEAFF
DNA: TGTGCCAGCAGTTACGGGCAGGGGGTGACTGAAGCTTTCTTT

size: few
J: TRBJ2-1
V: TRBV6-6
D: TRBD1
CDR3: CASSKKQGVVHNEQFF
DNA: TGTGCCAGCAGTAAGAAGCAGGGGGTCGTACACAATGAGCAGTTCTTC

size: many
J: TRBJ2-7
V: TRBV5-1
D: .
CDR3: CASSSDPTNYEQYF
DNA: TGCGCCAGCAGCTCGGACCCGACCAATTACGAGCAGTACTTC

size: .
J: TRBJ1-2
V: TRBV6-1
D: .
CDR3: CASSEETGNYGYTF
DNA: TGTGCCAGCAGTGAAGAAACAGGGAACTATGGCTACACCTTC

size: few
J: TRBJ1-5
V: TRBV6-6
D: TRBD1
CDR3: CASSYSGTGSDQPQHF
DNA: TGTGCCAGCAGTTACTCAGGGACAGGGTCCGATCAGCCCCAGCATTTT

size: many
J: TRBJ2-7
V: TRBV20-1
D: .
CDR3: CSATTGSSYEQYF
DNA: TGCAGTGCAACCACGGGGAGCTCCTACGAGCAGTACTTC

size: .
J: TRBJ1-1
V: TRBV5-1
D: TRBD1
CDR3: CASSRTGFSEAFF
DNA: TGCGCCAGCAGCCGGACAGGGTTCTCTGAAGCTTTCTTT

size: many
J: TRBJ1-4
V: TRBV10-3
D: .
CDR3: CAISEVQGSEKLFF
DNA: TGTGCCATCAGTGAGGTTCAGGGATCTGAAAAACTGTTTTTT

size: few
J: TRBJ1-1
V: TRBV7-2
D: .
CDR3: CASSLVTGRGTEAFF
DNA: TGTGCCAGCAGCTTAGTGACCGGTCGGGGCACTGAAGCTTTCTTT

size: many
J: TRBJ2-3
V: TRBV6-4
D: .
CDR3: CASSDGEGTDTQYF
DNA: TGTGCCAGCAGTGACGGGGAGGGCACAGATACGCAGTATTTT

size: many
J: TRBJ2-2
V: TRBV6-2/TRBV6-3
D: TRBD2
CDR3: CASSYTAGGTGELFF
DNA: TGTGCCAGCAGTTATACGGCGGGGGGCACCGGGGAGCTGTTTTTT

size: few
J: TRBJ2-3
V: TRBV7-4
D: .
CDR3: CASSLALRSDTQYF
DNA: TGTGCCAGCAGCTTAGCGTTGAGGTCAGATACGCAGTATTTT

size: .
J: TRBJ2-2
V: TRBV27
D: .
CDR3: CASRHTNGVGTGELFF
DNA: TGTGCCAGCAGACACACAAACGGGGTCGGGACCGGGGAGCTGTTTTTT

size: many
J: TRBJ1-2
V: TRBV6-5
D: .
CDR3: CASRQQGGDYGYTF
DNA: TGTGCCAGCAGGCAACAGGGAGGGGACTATGGCTACACCTTC

size: many
J: TRBJ2-2
V: TRBV4-3
D: .
CDR3: CASSQDLGHETGELFF
DNA: TGCGCCAGCAGCCAAGATTTGGGACACGAAACCGGGGAGCTGTTTTTT

size: .
J: TRBJ1-2
V: TRBV20-1
D: .
CDR3: CSARTGNLIGYTF
DNA: TGCAGTGCTAGAACAGGAAATTTAATTGGCTACACCTTC

size: many
J: TRBJ1-2
V: TRBV5-1
D: .
CDR3: CASSLMTPGSGGYTF
DNA: TGCGCCAGCAGCCTCATGACCCCAGGGTCTGGCGGCTACACCTTC

size: .
J: TRBJ2-1
V: TRBV20-1
D: TRBD2
CDR3: CSAPAGGGAGNEQFF
DNA: TGCAGTGCTCCCGCCGGGGGGGGGGCAGGTAATGAGCAGTTCTTC

size: many
J: TRBJ2-5
V: TRBV4-1
D: .
CDR3: CASSQVSQETQYF
DNA: TGCGCCAGCAGCCAAGTTTCACAAGAGACCCAGTACTTC

size: many
J: TRBJ1-1
V: TRBV7-8
D: .
CDR3: CASSPFVDGEAFF
DNA: TGTGCCAGCAGCCCCTTTGTCGACGGTGAAGCTTTCTTT

size: .
J: TRBJ2-1
V: TRBV27
D: TRBD1
CDR3: CASSFWGTGSNEQFF
DNA: TGTGCCAGCAGTTTTTGGGGGACAGGGAGCAATGAGCAGTTCTTC

size: .
J: TRBJ2-3
V: TRBV7-2
D: .
CDR3: CANSYSGSTDTQYF
DNA: TGTGCCAACAGCTATAGCGGAAGCACAGATACGCAGTATTTT

size: few
J: TRBJ2-7
V: TRBV12-3/TRBV12-4
D: .
CDR3: CASANYEQYF
DNA: TGTGCCAGCGCTAACTACGAGCAGTACTTC

size: many
J: TRBJ1-1
V: TRBV7-9
D: .
CDR3: CASNTGARDTEAFF
DNA: TGTGCCAGCAATACGGGGGCGCGGGACACTGAAGCTTTCTTT

size: .
J: TRBJ2-1
V: TRBV12-3/TRBV12-4
D: .
CDR3: CASSHRAGNEQFF
DNA: TGTGCCAGCTCCCATAGGGCGGGCAATGAGCAGTTCTTC

size: many
J: TRBJ1-2
V: TRBV4-3
D: .
CDR3: CASSPGGFDYGYTF
DNA: TGCGCCAGCAGCCCGGGCGGTTTCGACTATGGCTACACCTTC

size: many
J: TRBJ2-7
V: TRBV5-1
D: .
CDR3: CASSEITANEQYF
DNA: TGCGCCAGCAGCGAAATCACGGCGAACGAGCAGTACTTC

size: many
J: TRBJ2-7
V: TRBV30
D: .
CDR3: CAWRRGGEQYF
DNA: TGTGCCTGGAGGAGGGGGGGAGAGCAGTACTTC

size: .
J: TRBJ2-7
V: TRBV7-9
D: .
CDR3: CASSFAGTEQYF
DNA: TGTGCCAGCAGCTTCGCAGGGACCGAGCAGTACTTC

size: many
J: TRBJ2-4
V: TRBV7-2
D: .
CDR3: CASSSQGFGKNIQYF
DNA: TGTGCCAGCAGCTCACAAGGGTTCGGCAAAAACATTCAGTACTTC

size: few
J: TRBJ2-5
V: TRBV7-9
D: TRBD1
CDR3: CASSLAAGGWQETQYF
DNA: TGTGCCAGCAGCTTAGCGGCAGGGGGTTGGCAAGAGACCCAGTACTTC

size: .
J: TRBJ1-1
V: TRBV25-1
D: TRBD1
CDR3: CASSDGQGADEAFF
DNA: TGTGCCAGCAGTGATGGGCAGGGGGCGGATGAAGCTTTCTTT

size: many
J: TRBJ2-1
V: TRBV5-1
D: .
CDR3: CASSFGLAPGSTYLNNEQFF
DNA: TGCGCCAGCAGCTTCGGTTTAGCCCCGGGATCCACATATTTAAACAATGAGCAGTTCTTC

size: few
J: TRBJ2-5
V: TRBV2
D: TRBD1
CDR3: CASSQGTGSETQYF
DNA: TGTGCCAGCAGTCAAGGGACAGGGAGCGAGACCCAGTACTTC

size: .
J: TRBJ2-7
V: TRBV13
D: .
CDR3: CASSLVRVSSREQYF
DNA: TGTGCCAGCAGCTTAGTCAGGGTATCCTCGCGTGAGCAGTACTTC

size: many
J: TRBJ2-1
V: TRBV7-2
D: .
CDR3: CASSTLPTGTSYNEQFF
DNA: TGTGCCAGCAGCACCCTCCCCACAGGGACCTCCTACAATGAGCAGTTCTTC

size: many
J: TRBJ2-1
V: TRBV5-1
D: TRBD2
CDR3: CASSQLAGDYNEQFF
DNA: TGCGCCAGCAGCCAACTAGCGGGGGATTACAATGAGCAGTTCTTC

size: many
J: TRBJ1-2
V: TRBV6-6
D: TRBD1
CDR3: CASSRGQANYGYTF
DNA: TGTGCCAGCAGTAGGGGACAGGCTAACTATGGCTACACCTTC

size: many
J: TRBJ1-2
V: TRBV20-1
D: TRBD1
CDR3: CSARNRGYGYTF
DNA: TGCAGTGCTAGAAACAGGGGATATGGCTACACCTTC

size: few
J: TRBJ2-5
V: TRBV7-9
D: TRBD1
CDR3: CASSRGQEEETQYF
DNA: TGTGCCAGCAGCCGGGGACAGGAGGAAGAGACCCAGTACTTC